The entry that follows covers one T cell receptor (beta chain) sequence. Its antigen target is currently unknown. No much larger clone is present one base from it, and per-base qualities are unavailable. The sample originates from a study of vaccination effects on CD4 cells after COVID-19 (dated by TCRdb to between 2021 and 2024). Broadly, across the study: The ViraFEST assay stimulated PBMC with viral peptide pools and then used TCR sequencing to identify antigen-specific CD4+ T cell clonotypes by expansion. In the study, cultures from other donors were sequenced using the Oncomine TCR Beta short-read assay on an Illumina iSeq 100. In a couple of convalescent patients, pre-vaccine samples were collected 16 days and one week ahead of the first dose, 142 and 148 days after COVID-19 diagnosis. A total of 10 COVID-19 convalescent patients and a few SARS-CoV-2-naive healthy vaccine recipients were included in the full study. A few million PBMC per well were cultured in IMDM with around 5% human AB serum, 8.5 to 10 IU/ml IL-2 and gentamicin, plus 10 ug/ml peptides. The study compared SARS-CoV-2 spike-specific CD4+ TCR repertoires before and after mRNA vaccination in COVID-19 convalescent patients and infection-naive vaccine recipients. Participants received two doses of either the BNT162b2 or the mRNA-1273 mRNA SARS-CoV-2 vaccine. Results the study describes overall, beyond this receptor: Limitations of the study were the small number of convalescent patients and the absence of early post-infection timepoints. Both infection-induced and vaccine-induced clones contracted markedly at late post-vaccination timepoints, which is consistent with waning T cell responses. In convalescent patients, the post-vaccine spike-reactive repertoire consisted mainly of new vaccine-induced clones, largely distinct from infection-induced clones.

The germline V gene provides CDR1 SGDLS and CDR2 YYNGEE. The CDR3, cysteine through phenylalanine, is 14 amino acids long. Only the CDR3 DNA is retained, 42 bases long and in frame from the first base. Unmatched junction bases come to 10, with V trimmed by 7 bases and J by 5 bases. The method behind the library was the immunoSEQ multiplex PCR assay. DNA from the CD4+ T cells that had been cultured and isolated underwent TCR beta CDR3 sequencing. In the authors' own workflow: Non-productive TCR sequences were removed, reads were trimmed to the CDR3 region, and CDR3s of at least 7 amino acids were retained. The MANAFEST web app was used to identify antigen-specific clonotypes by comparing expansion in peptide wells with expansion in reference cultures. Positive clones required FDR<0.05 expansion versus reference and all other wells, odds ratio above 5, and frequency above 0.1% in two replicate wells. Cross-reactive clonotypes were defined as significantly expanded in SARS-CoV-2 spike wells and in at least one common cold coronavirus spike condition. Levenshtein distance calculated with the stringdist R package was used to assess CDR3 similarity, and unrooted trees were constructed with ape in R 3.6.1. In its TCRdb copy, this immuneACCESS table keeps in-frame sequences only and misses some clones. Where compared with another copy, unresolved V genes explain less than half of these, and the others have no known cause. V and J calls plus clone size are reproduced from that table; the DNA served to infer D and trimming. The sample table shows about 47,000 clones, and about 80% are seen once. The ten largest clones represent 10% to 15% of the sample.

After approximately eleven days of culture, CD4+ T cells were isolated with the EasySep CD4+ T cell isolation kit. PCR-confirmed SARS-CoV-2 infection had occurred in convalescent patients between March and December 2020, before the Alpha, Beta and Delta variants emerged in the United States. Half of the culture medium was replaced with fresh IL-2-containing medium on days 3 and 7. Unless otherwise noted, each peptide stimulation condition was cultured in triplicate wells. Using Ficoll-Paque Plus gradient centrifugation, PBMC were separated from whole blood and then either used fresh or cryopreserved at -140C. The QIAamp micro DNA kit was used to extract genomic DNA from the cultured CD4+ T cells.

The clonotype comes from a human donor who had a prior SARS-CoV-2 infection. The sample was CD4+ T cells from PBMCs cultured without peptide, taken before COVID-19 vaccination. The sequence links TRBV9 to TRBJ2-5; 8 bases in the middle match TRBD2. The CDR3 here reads CASGRGAFRETQYF. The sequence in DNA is TGTGCCAGCGGGCGGGGGGCCTTCCGGGAGACCCAGTACTTC. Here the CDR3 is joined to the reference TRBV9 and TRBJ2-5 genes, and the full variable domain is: DSGVTQTPKHLITATGQRVTLRCSPRSGDLSVYWYQQSLDQGLQFLIQYYNGEERAKGNILERFSAQQFPDLHSELNLSSLELGDSALYFCASGRGAFRETQYFGPGTRLLVL.